Listed below are T cell receptor beta chains from one sample, sequenced in a study of blood T cell repertoires in COVID-19. Assay used: immunoSEQ multiplex PCR; TCRdb lists only in-frame clones, some missing. The data contain 300,000 or so clones, roughly nine tenths of them singletons. The sequencing sample was made of PBMCs or T cells enriched from blood (not recorded which). The receptors shown here come from a man aged 55 to 69 who had recovered from COVID-19. Each CDR3 is given with its conserved first and last residue. D genes are given only for firm matches. Where a row states a size, it is once, few, many or the class of an expanded clone; other rows omit it.

-,TRBV11-2,TRBJ1-6,TRBD1,CASSRRTGEDNSPLHF,TGTGCCAGCAGCCGTCGGACAGGGGAAGATAATTCACCCCTCCACTTT
once,TRBV19,TRBJ1-2,-,CASTPRRHFDGYTF,TGTGCCAGTACCCCGCGGCGGCATTTTGATGGCTACACCTTC
-,TRBV7-8,TRBJ1-3,TRBD1,CASSLQSRGTASGNTIYF,TGTGCCAGCAGCTTACAATCCAGAGGGACAGCCTCTGGAAACACCATATATTTT
-,TRBV29-1,TRBJ1-1,TRBD1,CSVARQGFPEAFF,TGCAGCGTTGCACGACAGGGTTTCCCTGAAGCTTTCTTT
-,TRBV29-1,TRBJ1-1,-,CSVAVSLNTEAFF,TGCAGCGTTGCTGTGAGTTTGAACACTGAAGCTTTCTTT
once,TRBV19,TRBJ1-6,-,CASSRDEDSNSPLHF,TGTGCCAGTAGTAGAGACGAAGACAGTAATTCACCCCTCCACTTT
-,TRBV9,TRBJ2-1,TRBD2,CASSVGGLASYNEQFF,TGTGCCAGCAGCGTAGGTGGACTAGCCTCCTACAATGAGCAGTTCTTC
-,TRBV10-3,TRBJ2-7,TRBD1,CAISESSGTGTYEQYF,TGTGCCATCAGTGAGTCGTCTGGGACAGGGACGTACGAGCAGTACTTC
-,TRBV3-1/TRBV3-2,TRBJ1-2,-,CASSQGSGVEGGYTF,TGTGCCAGCAGCCAAGGGTCCGGGGTGGAAGGTGGCTACACCTTC
-,TRBV30,TRBJ2-1,-,CAWGQYNEQFF,TGTGCCTGGGGACAGTACAATGAGCAGTTCTTC
-,TRBV6-9,TRBJ2-1,TRBD2,CASSPWGGHEQFF,TGTGCCAGCAGCCCATGGGGGGGACATGAGCAGTTCTTC
-,TRBV19,TRBJ2-5,-,CASTPGGRAGVQETQYF,TGTGCCAGTACCCCGGGGGGCCGAGCTGGGGTCCAAGAGACCCAGTACTTC
-,TRBV7-2,TRBJ1-1,TRBD1,CASSLIQGRAEAFF,TGTGCCAGCAGCCTTATACAGGGGAGAGCTGAAGCTTTCTTT
-,TRBV3-1/TRBV3-2,TRBJ1-4,TRBD1,CASSQEYRGNEKLFF,TGTGCCAGCAGCCAAGAATACAGGGGAAATGAAAAACTGTTTTTT
-,TRBV7-2,TRBJ2-1,TRBD2,CASSLSGSSYNEQFF,TGTGCCAGCAGCCTTAGCGGGAGCTCCTACAATGAGCAGTTCTTC
-,TRBV9,TRBJ2-2,-,CASSAAEAGELFF,TGTGCCAGCAGCGCAGCAGAGGCTGGGGAGCTGTTTTTT
-,TRBV5-1,TRBJ2-3,TRBD2,CASSSLAGDGGTDTQYF,TGCGCCAGCAGCTCCCTAGCGGGAGATGGTGGCACAGATACGCAGTATTTT
-,TRBV7-9,TRBJ1-1,-,CASSPVVRTEAFF,TGTGCCAGCAGCCCGGTTGTCCGGACTGAAGCTTTCTTT
-,TRBV5-3,TRBJ2-7,TRBD2,CARTRVGLREWCEQYF,TGTGCCAGAACCCGCGTGGGGTTGCGGGAGTGGTGCGAGCAGTACTTC
-,TRBV6-5,TRBJ2-1,-,CASSYGRGDEQFF,TGTGCCAGCAGTTACGGCAGGGGCGATGAGCAGTTCTTC
-,TRBV7-4,TRBJ1-1,-,CASITAGRETEAFF,TGTGCCAGCATCACGGCAGGTCGGGAAACTGAAGCTTTCTTT
few,TRBV19,TRBJ1-5,TRBD1,CASSTDRGHQPQHF,TGTGCCAGTAGTACCGACAGGGGGCATCAGCCCCAGCATTTT
-,TRBV6-5,TRBJ1-3,TRBD1,CATHFTGEGNTIYF,TGTGCCACCCATTTTACAGGGGAGGGAAACACCATATATTTT
-,TRBV5-4,TRBJ1-2,TRBD1,CASSLGGGGYGYTF,TGTGCCAGCAGCTTAGGAGGGGGCGGCTATGGCTACACCTTC
-,TRBV2,TRBJ1-2,-,CASREATNYGYTF,TGTGCCAGCAGGGAGGCGACTAACTATGGCTACACCTTC
-,TRBV6-5,TRBJ2-7,TRBD2,CASSYSLRLAGEQYF,TGTGCCAGCAGTTACTCGTTGAGGCTAGCGGGCGAGCAGTACTTC
-,TRBV7-9,TRBJ1-6,-,CASSLGGRADSPLHF,TGTGCCAGCAGCTTAGGCGGCAGGGCAGATTCACCCCTCCACTTT
-,TRBV9,TRBJ2-1,-,CASSPSRSAYNEQFF,TGTGCCAGCAGCCCCTCCCGTAGCGCCTACAATGAGCAGTTCTTC
-,TRBV19,TRBJ1-3,-,CASSQGSSGNTIYF,TGTGCCAGTAGTCAGGGGAGCTCTGGAAACACCATATATTTT
-,TRBV24-1,TRBJ1-2,TRBD1,CATSPGGGGGYTF,TGTGCCACCAGTCCAGGGGGCGGTGGTGGCTACACCTTC
-,TRBV12-5,TRBJ2-1,-,CASGSAPSLRSYNEQFF,TGTGCTAGTGGTTCAGCCCCTAGCCTCCGCTCCTACAATGAGCAGTTCTTC
-,TRBV9,TRBJ2-2,TRBD2,CASSRGVTGELFF,TGTGCCAGCAGCCGGGGGGTCACCGGGGAGCTGTTTTTT
-,TRBV2,TRBJ2-7,TRBD1,CASSADRVAYEQYF,TGTGCCAGCAGTGCAGACAGGGTGGCCTACGAGCAGTACTTC
-,TRBV3-1/TRBV3-2,TRBJ1-2,-,CASSQDIHLISGGYTF,TGTGCCAGCAGCCAAGATATCCATTTGATCTCGGGTGGCTACACCTTC
-,TRBV7-3,TRBJ2-1,-,CASSPQGLREQFF,TGTGCCAGCAGCCCCCAGGGGCTTCGGGAGCAGTTCTTC
-,TRBV7-9,TRBJ2-2,TRBD1,CASSSLETGINTGELFF,TGTGCCAGCAGCTCTCTGGAGACAGGGATCAACACCGGGGAGCTGTTTTTT
-,TRBV5-6,TRBJ2-3,-,CASSLLVEGRADTQYF,TGTGCCAGCAGCTTGTTGGTGGAGGGGCGGGCAGATACGCAGTATTTT
-,TRBV4-3,TRBJ1-1,TRBD1,CASSHGQVAEAFF,TGCGCCAGCAGCCATGGACAGGTCGCTGAAGCTTTCTTT
-,TRBV6-5,TRBJ2-5,-,CASSYSEGAQETQYF,TGTGCCAGCAGTTACTCGGAGGGGGCGCAGGAGACCCAGTACTTC
once,TRBV19,TRBJ2-3,TRBD1,CASSTGQVDPGNTQYF,TGTGCCAGTAGTACGGGACAGGTCGACCCAGGAAATACGCAGTATTTT
-,TRBV29-1,TRBJ2-7,TRBD1,CSVLDRDSYEQYF,TGCAGCGTCCTGGACAGGGACTCCTACGAGCAGTACTTC
once,TRBV2,TRBJ1-3,-,CASSEGGPGNTIYF,TGTGCCAGCAGTGAAGGGGGGCCTGGAAACACCATATATTTT
-,TRBV7-2,TRBJ2-5,TRBD2,CASSFTSGSGGAARETQYF,TGTGCCAGCAGCTTCACCAGCGGTAGCGGGGGGGCCGCGAGGGAGACCCAGTACTTC
-,TRBV12-5,TRBJ2-3,-,CASGPTQGFTDTQYF,TGTGCTAGTGGTCCCACCCAGGGATTCACAGATACGCAGTATTTT
-,TRBV5-5,TRBJ2-1,TRBD2,CASSPGLAGSYNEQFF,TGTGCCAGCAGCCCCGGGCTAGCGGGCTCCTACAATGAGCAGTTCTTC
-,TRBV5-1,TRBJ2-7,-,CASSLQGRGVEQYF,TGCGCCAGCAGCTTGCAGGGGCGCGGAGTCGAGCAGTACTTC
few,TRBV6-1,TRBJ2-7,-,CASSEQVRAASEQYF,TGTGCCAGCAGTGAACAGGTCAGGGCCGCTTCGGAGCAGTACTTC
-,TRBV2,TRBJ2-7,-,CASSESSGYEQYF,TGTGCCAGCAGTGAAAGTTCCGGGTACGAGCAGTACTTC
-,TRBV2,TRBJ1-4,-,CASSGLGAAQEKLFF,TGTGCCAGCAGTGGCTTGGGGGCCGCACAAGAAAAACTGTTTTTT
-,TRBV5-3,TRBJ1-4,TRBD1,CARSEHEYPGTGDPTATNEKLFF,TGTGCCAGAAGCGAGCACGAGTATCCCGGGACAGGCGACCCGACGGCAACTAATGAAAAACTGTTTTTT
-,TRBV2,TRBJ1-5,-,CASAPQGGGNQPQHF,TGTGCCAGCGCCCCCCAGGGAGGTGGCAATCAGCCCCAGCATTTT
-,TRBV7-8,TRBJ2-2,TRBD1,CASSQWTGVNTGELFF,TGTGCCAGCAGCCAATGGACAGGGGTGAACACCGGGGAGCTGTTTTTT
-,TRBV6-2/TRBV6-3,TRBJ1-5,TRBD1,CASSRRQGGNQPQHF,TGTGCCAGCAGCAGAAGACAGGGCGGCAATCAGCCCCAGCATTTT
-,TRBV10-2,TRBJ2-1,TRBD2,CASNRAGGRDNEQFF,TGCGCCAGCAATAGAGCGGGAGGGCGGGACAATGAGCAGTTCTTC